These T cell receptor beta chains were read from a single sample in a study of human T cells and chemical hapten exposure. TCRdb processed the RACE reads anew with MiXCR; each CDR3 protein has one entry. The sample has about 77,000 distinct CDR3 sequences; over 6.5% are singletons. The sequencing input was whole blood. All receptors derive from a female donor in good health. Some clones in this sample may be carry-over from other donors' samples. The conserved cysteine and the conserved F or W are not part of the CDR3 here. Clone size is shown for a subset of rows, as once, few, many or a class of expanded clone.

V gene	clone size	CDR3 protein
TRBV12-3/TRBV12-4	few	ASSSDTSGANVLT
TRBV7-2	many	ASSLRTNTEAF
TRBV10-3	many	AIRRDTDTQY
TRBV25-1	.	ASSSAAKLAWEQY
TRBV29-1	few	SVNSGFTDTQY
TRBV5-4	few	ASSFFPPPGGLTDTQY
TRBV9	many	ASSVGRGQDADTQY
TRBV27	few	ASSLQGAETNYGYT
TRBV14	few	ASSRATGTGAYEQY
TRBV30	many	AWTGLSAYNEQF
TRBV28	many	ASSLVSGVGNSPLH
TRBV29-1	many	SVSGTASYEQY
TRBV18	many	ASSPPGDAEKLF
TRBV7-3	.	ASSLADRGYNEQF